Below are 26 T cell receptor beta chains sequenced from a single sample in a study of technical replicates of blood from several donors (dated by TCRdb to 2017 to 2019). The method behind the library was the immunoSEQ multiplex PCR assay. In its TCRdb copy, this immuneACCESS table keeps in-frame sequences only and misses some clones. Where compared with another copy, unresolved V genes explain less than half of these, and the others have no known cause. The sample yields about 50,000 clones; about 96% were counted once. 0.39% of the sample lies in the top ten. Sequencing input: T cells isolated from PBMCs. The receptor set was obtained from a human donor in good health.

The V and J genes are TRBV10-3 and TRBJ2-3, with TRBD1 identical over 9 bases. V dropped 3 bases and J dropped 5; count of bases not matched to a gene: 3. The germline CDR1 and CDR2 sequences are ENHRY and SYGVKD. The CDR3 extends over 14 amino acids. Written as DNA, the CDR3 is TGTGCCATCAGTGAACGGACAGGGGAAGATACGCAGTATTTT. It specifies CAISERTGEDTQYF.

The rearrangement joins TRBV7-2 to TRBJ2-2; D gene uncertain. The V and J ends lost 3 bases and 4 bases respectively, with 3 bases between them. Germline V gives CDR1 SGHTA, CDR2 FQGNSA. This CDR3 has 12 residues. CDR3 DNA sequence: TGTGCCAGCAGCTTCAGCACCGGGGAGCTGTTTTTT. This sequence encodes CASSFSTGELFF. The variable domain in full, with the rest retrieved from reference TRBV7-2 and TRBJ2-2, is GAGVSQSPSNKVTEKGKDVELRCDPISGHTALYWYRQSLGQGLEFLIYFQGNSAPDKSGLPSDRFSAERTGGSVSTLTIQRTQQEDSAVYLCASSFSTGELFFGEGSRLTVL.

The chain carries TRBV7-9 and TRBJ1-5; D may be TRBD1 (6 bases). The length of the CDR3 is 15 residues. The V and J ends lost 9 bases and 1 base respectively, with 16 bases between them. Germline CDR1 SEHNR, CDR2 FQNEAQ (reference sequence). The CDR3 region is CASGGALPSNQPQHF. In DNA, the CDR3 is TGTGCCAGTGGGGGGGCCCTACCGAGCAATCAGCCCCAGCATTTT.

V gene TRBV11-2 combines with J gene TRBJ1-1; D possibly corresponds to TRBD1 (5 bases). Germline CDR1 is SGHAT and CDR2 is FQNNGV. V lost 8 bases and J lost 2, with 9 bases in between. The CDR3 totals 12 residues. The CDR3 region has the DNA TGTGCCAGCCGGAGGGACAACACTGAAGCTTTCTTT. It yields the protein CASRRDNTEAFF.

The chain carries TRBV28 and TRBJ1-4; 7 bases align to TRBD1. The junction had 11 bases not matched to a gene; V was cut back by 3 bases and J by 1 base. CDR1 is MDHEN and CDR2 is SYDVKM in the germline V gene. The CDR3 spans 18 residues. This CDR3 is CASSFSLRGAKTNEKLFF. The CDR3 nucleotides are TGTGCCAGCAGTTTTAGTCTCAGGGGGGCGAAAACTAATGAAAAACTGTTTTTT.

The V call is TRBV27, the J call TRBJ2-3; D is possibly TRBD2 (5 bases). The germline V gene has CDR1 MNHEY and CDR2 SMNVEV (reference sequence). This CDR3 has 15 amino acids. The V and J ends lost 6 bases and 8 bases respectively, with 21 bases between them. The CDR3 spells CASRTPREGLGTQYF. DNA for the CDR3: TGTGCCAGCAGAACGCCGAGAGAGGGTTTGGGTACGCAGTATTTT.

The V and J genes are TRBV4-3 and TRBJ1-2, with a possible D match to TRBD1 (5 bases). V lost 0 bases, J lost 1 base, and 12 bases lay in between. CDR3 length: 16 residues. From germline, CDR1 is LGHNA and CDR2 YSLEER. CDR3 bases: TGCGCCAGCAGCCAAGATATTGGGACTGGTAACTATGGCTACACCTTC. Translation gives CASSQDIGTGNYGYTF.

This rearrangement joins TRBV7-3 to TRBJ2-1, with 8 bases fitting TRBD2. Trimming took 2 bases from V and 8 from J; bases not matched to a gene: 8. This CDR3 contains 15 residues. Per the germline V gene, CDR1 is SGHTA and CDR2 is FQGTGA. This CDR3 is CASSLAGTSNDEQFF. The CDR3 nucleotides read TGTGCCAGCAGCTTAGCCGGGACTAGTAACGATGAGCAGTTCTTC.

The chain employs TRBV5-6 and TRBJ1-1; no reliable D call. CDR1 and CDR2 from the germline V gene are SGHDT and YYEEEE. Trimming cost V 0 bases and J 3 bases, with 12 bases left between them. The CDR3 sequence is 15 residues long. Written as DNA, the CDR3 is TGTGCCAGCAGCTTGGCGGGAACAGTACACACTGAAGCTTTCTTT. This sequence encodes CASSLAGTVHTEAFF. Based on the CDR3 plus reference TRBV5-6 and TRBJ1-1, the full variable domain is DAGVTQSPTHLIKTRGQQVTLRCSPKSGHDTVSWYQQALGQGPQFIFQYYEEEERQRGNFPDRFSGHQFPNYSSELNVNALLLGDSALYLCASSLAGTVHTEAFFGQGTRLTVV.

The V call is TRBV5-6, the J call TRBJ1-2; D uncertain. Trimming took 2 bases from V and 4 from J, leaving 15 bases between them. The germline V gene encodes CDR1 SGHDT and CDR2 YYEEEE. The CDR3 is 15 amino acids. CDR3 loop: CASSLNGYGFYGYTF. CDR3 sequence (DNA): TGTGCCAGCAGCTTAAACGGGTATGGGTTCTATGGCTACACCTTC.

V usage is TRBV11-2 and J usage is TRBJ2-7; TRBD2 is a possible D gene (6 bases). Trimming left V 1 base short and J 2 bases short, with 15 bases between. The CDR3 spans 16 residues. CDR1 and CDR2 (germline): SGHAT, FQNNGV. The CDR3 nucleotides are TGTGCCAGCAGCTTAGCATTTGCGGGACTTCCCTACGAGCAGTACTTC. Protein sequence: CASSLAFAGLPYEQYF.

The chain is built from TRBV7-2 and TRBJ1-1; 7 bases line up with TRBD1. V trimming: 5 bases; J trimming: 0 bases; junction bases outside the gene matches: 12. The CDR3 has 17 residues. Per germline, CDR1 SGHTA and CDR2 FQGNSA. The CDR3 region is CASSTDRVRLMNTEAFF. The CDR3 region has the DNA TGTGCCAGCAGCACCGACAGGGTGAGGTTAATGAACACTGAAGCTTTCTTT.

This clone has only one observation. The CDR3 here is CASRPTTGTEAFF. In DNA form, the CDR3 reads TGTGCCAGCAGACCTACGACAGGGACTGAAGCTTTCTTT. This chain links TRBV14 with TRBJ1-1, with 7 nucleotides matching TRBD1. Per the germline V gene, CDR1 is SGHDN and CDR2 is FVKESK. Losses at the gene ends were 6 bases for V and 5 bases for J; bases not matched to a gene: 6. CDR3 length equals 13 residues.

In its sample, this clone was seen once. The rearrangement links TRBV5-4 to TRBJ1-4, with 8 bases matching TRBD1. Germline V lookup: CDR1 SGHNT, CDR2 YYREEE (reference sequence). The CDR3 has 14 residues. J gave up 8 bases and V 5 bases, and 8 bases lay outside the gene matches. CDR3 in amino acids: CASRNRGEEEKLFF. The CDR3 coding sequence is TGTGCCAGCAGGAACAGGGGGGAGGAGGAAAAACTGTTTTTT.

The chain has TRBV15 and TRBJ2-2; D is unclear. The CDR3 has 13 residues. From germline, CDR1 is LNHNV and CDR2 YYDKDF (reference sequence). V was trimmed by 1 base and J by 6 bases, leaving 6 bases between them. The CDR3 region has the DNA TGTGCCACCAGCAGAGCTTCCCCCGGGGAGCTGTTTTTT. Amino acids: CATSRASPGELFF.

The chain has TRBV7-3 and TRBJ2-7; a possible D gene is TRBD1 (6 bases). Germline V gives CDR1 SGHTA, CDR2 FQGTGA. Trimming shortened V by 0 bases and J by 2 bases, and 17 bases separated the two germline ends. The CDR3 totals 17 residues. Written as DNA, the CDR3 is TGTGCCAGCAGCTTAACCGGGGACACTCGAGCCCCCTACGAGCAGTACTTC. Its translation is CASSLTGDTRAPYEQYF.

CDR3: CASSPEAGRMNTEAFF. In DNA form, the CDR3 reads TGTGCCAGCAGCCCGGAGGCAGGGAGGATGAACACTGAAGCTTTCTTT. The rearrangement uses TRBV7-9 and TRBJ1-1; TRBD1 might be the D (5 bases). The V end was cut by 5 bases, the J end by 0 bases, with 16 bases between. This CDR3 has 16 amino acids. The V gene's germline CDR1 is SEHNR and CDR2 FQNEAQ (reference sequence).

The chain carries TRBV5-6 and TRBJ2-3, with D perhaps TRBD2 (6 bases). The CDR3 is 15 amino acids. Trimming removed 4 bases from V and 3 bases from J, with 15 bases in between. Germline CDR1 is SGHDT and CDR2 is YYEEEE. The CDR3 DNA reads TGTGCCAGCAGCAGGTGGTGGGAGGAAACAGATACGCAGTATTTT. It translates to CASSRWWEETDTQYF.

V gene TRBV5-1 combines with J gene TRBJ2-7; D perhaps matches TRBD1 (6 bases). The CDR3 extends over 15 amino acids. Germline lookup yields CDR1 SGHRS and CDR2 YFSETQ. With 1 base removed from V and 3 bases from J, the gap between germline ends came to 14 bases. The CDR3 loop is CASSLIRDKDYEQYF. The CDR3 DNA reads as TGCGCCAGCAGCTTGATCCGGGACAAAGACTACGAGCAGTACTTC. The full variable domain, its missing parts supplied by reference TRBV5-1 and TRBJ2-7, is KAGVTQTPRYLIKTRGQQVTLSCSPISGHRSVSWYQQTPGQGLQFLFEYFSETQRNKGNFPGRFSGRQFSNSRSEMNVSTLELGDSALYLCASSLIRDKDYEQYFGPGTRLTVT.

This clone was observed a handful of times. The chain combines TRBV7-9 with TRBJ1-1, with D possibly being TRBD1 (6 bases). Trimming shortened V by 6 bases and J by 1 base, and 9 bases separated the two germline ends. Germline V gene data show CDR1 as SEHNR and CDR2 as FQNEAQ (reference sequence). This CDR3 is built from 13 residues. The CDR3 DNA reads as TGTGCCAGCAGGACAGGCCAGAACACTGAAGCTTTCTTT. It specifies CASRTGQNTEAFF.

The CDR3: CASSRQGTVDIQYF. CDR3 coding DNA: TGTGCCAGCAGTCGACAGGGGACAGTGGACATTCAGTACTTC. The genes are TRBV28 and TRBJ2-4; 8 nucleotides align to TRBD1. The CDR3 spans 14 residues. Germline CDR1 and CDR2: MDHEN and SYDVKM. V gave up 5 bases and J gave up 8 bases; unmatched junction bases: 8.

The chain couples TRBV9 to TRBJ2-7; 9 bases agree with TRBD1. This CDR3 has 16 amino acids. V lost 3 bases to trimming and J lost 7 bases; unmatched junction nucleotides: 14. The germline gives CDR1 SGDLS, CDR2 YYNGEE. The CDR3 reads CASSAGGGTGYLEQYF. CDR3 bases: TGTGCCAGCAGCGCCGGAGGAGGGACAGGGTATCTAGAGCAGTACTTC.

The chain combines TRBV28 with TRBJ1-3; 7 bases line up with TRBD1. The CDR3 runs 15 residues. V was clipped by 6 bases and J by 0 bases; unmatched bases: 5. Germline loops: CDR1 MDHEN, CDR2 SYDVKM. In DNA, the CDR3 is TGTGCCAGCAGATCTAGGACAGGCTCTGGAAACACCATATATTTT. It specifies CASRSRTGSGNTIYF.

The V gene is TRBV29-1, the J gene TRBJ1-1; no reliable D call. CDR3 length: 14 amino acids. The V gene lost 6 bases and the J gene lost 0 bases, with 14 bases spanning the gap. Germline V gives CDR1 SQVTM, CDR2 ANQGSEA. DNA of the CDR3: TGCAGCGTCCTCCGGGGAACTATGAACACTGAAGCTTTCTTT. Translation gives CSVLRGTMNTEAFF.

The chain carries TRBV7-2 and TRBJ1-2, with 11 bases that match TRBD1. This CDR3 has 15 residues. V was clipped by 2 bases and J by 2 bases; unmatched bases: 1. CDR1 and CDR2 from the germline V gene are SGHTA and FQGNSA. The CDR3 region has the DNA TGTGCCAGCAGCTTAAGGACAGGGGGCAACTATGGCTACACCTTC. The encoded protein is CASSLRTGGNYGYTF.

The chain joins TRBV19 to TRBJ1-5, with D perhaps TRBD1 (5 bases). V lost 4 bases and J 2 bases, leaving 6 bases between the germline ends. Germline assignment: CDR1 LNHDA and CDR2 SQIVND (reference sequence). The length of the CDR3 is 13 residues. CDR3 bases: TGTGCCAGTAGTAAGACAGGCAATCAGCCCCAGCATTTT. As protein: CASSKTGNQPQHF.